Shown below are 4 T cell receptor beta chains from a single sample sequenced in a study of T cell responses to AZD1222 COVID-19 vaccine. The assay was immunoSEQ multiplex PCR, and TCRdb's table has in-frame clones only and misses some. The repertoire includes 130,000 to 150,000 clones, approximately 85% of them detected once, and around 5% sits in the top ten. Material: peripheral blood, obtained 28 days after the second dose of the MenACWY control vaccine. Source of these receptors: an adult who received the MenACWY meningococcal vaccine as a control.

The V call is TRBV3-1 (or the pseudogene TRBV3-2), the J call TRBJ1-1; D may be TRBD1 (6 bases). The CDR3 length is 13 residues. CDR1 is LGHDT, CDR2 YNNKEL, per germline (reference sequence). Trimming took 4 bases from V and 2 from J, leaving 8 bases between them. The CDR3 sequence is CASSLGHNTEAFF. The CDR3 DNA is TGTGCCAGCAGCCTGGGACATAACACTGAAGCTTTCTTT.

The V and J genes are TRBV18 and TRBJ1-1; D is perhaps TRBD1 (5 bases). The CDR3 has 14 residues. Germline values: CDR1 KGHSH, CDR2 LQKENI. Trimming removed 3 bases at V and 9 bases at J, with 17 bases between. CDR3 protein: CASSPTTGTVKAFF. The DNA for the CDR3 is TGTGCCAGCTCACCTACGACCGGGACGGTTAAAGCTTTCTTT.

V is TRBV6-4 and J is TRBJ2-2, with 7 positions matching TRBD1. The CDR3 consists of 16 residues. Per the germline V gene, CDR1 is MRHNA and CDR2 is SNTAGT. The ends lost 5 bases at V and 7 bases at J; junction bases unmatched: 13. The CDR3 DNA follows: TGTGCCAGCAGTAAGCACGGGACAGAGGCCATCGGGGAGCTGTTTTTT. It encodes CASSKHGTEAIGELFF.

The DNA for the CDR3 is TGCGCCAGAACCTTCCGGGTTTGTGGCTACACCTTC. Protein product: CARTFRVCGYTF. The chain links TRBV23-1 to TRBJ1-2; D gene ambiguous. TRBV23-1 is sorted into the ORF group, with uncertain function. The CDR3 is 12 amino acids. V was shortened by 9 bases and J by 7 bases, with 15 bases between the two germline ends.